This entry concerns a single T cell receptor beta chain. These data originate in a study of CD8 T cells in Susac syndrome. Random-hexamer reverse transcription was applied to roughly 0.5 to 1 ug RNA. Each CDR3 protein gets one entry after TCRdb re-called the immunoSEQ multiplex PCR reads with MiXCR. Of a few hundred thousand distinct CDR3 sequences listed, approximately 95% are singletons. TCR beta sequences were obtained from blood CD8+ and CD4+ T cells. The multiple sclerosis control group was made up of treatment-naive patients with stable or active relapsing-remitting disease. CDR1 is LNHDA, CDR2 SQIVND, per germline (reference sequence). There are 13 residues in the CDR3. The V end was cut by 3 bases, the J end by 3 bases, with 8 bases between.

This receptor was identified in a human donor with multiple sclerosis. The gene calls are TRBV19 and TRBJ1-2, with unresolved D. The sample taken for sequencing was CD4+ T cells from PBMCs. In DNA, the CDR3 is TGTGCCAGTAGTATGGAAGGGTACTATGGCTACACCTTC. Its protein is CASSMEGYYGYTF.